This TCR beta chain appears in the sequencing data of a study of blood T cell repertoires in COVID-19. The data were produced by immunoSEQ multiplex PCR, yet TCRdb's version contains in-frame clones alone and is incomplete. The data show tens of thousands of clones, roughly 84% seen once. CDR3 length: 14 residues. Trimming cost V 5 bases and J 3 bases, with 12 bases left between them. Germline lookup yields CDR1 LGHNA and CDR2 YSLEER. This receptor was taken from a man aged 50 or older with acute or convalescent COVID-19. V usage is TRBV4-3 and J usage is TRBJ2-3; possible D gene TRBD1, 5 bases. Input material: peripheral blood. The CDR3, as DNA: TGCGCCAGCAGCTTCGACCAGGGAACAGATACGCAGTATTTT. As protein: CASSFDQGTDTQYF.